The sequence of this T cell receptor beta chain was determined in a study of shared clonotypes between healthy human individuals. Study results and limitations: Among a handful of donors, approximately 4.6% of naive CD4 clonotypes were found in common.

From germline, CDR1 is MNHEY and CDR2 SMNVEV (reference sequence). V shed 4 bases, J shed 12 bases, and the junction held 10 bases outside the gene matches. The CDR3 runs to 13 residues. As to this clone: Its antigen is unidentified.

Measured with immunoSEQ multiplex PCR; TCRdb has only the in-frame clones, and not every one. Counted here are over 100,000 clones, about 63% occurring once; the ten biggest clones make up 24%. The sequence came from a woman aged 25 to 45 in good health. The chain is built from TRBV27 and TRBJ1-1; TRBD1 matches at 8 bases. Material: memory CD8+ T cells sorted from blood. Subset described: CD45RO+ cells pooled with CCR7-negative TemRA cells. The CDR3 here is CASSSSYRGESFF. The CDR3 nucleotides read TGTGCCAGCAGTTCCTCCTACAGGGGGGAGTCTTTCTTT.